Below are 14 T cell receptor beta chains sequenced from a single sample in a study of OX40 agonist ivuxolimab in advanced cancers. Repertoires were generated with immunoSEQ multiplex PCR, while TCRdb's copy carries only in-frame clones and drops some. The sample shows roughly 80,000 clones, around 84% of them seen only once. The sequences come from CD4+ or CD8+ T cells sorted from blood, collected in a trial of the OX40 agonist ivuxolimab. The receptors shown here come from an adult with an advanced solid tumor such as melanoma, head and neck, liver or kidney cancer.

The sample holds a few counts of this clone. The rearrangement uses TRBV4-3 and TRBJ2-7; the match to TRBD1 covers 10 bases. After removal of 4 bases from V and 4 bases from J, the junction contained 4 bases not matched to a gene. Germline assignment: CDR1 LGHNA and CDR2 YSLEER. This CDR3 comprises 14 residues. The CDR3 is CASSLGQGKYEQYF. Here the CDR3 DNA reads TGCGCCAGCAGCCTGGGACAGGGGAAATACGAGCAGTACTTC.

In DNA form, the CDR3 reads TGTGCCAGCAGCAAAGGACAGACAGGCCTGAGATCCTATAATTCACCCCTCCACTTT. As protein: CASSKGQTGLRSYNSPLHF. The chain joins TRBV21-1 to TRBJ1-6; the table gives TRBD1 as D, unverified against the DNA. TRBV21-1 constitutes a pseudogene. There are 19 residues in the CDR3.

This chain links TRBV5-5 with TRBJ1-5, with 8 bases fitting TRBD1. V lost 4 bases to trimming and J lost 0 bases; unmatched junction nucleotides: 12. This CDR3 spans 18 amino acids. Looked up from germline, CDR1 is SGHKS and CDR2 is YYEKEE (reference sequence). This CDR3 is CASSAGQGGDYSNQPQHF. CDR3 DNA: TGTGCCAGCAGCGCAGGACAGGGTGGGGACTATAGCAATCAGCCCCAGCATTTT.

The chain has TRBV27 and TRBJ2-2; 7 positions agree with TRBD2. The germline V gene encodes CDR1 MNHEY and CDR2 SMNVEV (reference sequence). CDR3 length equals 14 residues. Trimming took 8 bases from V and 5 from J; bases not matched to a gene: 8. The chain's CDR3 is CASARGFETGELFF. DNA of the CDR3: TGTGCCAGCGCGCGGGGGTTCGAGACCGGGGAGCTGTTTTTT.

The J gene is TRBJ2-1, the V gene TRBV4-1; D not resolved. This CDR3 contains 14 residues. Trimming cost V 1 base and J 5 bases, with 9 bases left between them. Germline V gives CDR1 MGHRA, CDR2 YSYEKL. CDR3 bases: TGCGCCAGCAGCCAAGTACGGAACAACAATGAGCAGTTCTTC. It encodes CASSQVRNNNEQFF.

This chain uses TRBV4-1 with TRBJ2-3; 10 nucleotides align to TRBD2. This CDR3 contains 19 residues. Per the germline V gene, CDR1 is MGHRA and CDR2 is YSYEKL. V lost 1 base to trimming and J lost 0 bases; unmatched junction nucleotides: 10. The CDR3: CASSQGSSGGLRSTDTQYF. The DNA for the CDR3 is TGCGCCAGCAGCCAAGGATCTAGCGGGGGCCTGAGAAGCACAGATACGCAGTATTTT.

This chain joins TRBV11-2 and TRBJ1-3, with 8 bases aligning to TRBD1. Germline CDR1 and CDR2: SGHAT and FQNNGV. Trimming removed 5 bases from V and 2 bases from J; junction bases left unmatched: 5. This CDR3 contains 15 residues. CDR3 nucleotide sequence: TGTGCCAGCAGCGGACAGGGATTGGCTGGAAACACCATATATTTT. It specifies CASSGQGLAGNTIYF.

This sequence joins TRBV27 and TRBJ2-7; 9 nucleotides agree with TRBD1. Germline assignment: CDR1 MNHEY and CDR2 SMNVEV (reference sequence). V lost 5 bases and J lost 5; bases outside the gene matches: 7. The CDR3 contains 14 residues. CDR3 protein: CASSPGTGINEQYV. CDR3 DNA sequence: TGTGCCAGCAGTCCCGGGACAGGGATTAACGAGCAGTACGTC.

The rearrangement joins TRBV27 to TRBJ2-6, with D tentatively TRBD1 (5 bases). The length of the CDR3 is 14 residues. Trimming cost V 3 bases and J 4 bases, with 7 bases left between them. Germline loops: CDR1 MNHEY, CDR2 SMNVEV (reference sequence). The CDR3 DNA reads TGTGCCAGCAGTTTCAGGGTCGGGGCCAACGTCCTGACTTTC. It encodes CASSFRVGANVLTF.

This chain connects TRBV7-8 to TRBJ1-5, with unresolved D. The CDR3 is 14 residues long. Trimming pared 2 bases from V and 0 bases from J, leaving 5 bases between. CDR1 is SGHVS, CDR2 FQNEAQ, per germline. CDR3: CASSLTYSNQPQHF. The CDR3 DNA reads TGTGCCAGCAGCTTAACCTATAGCAATCAGCCCCAGCATTTT.

The V gene is TRBV19, the J gene TRBJ2-3; D is undetermined. Germline loops: CDR1 LNHDA, CDR2 SQIVND (reference sequence). This CDR3 comprises 13 residues. Trimming pared 3 bases from V and 3 bases from J, leaving 7 bases between. CDR3 in amino acids: CASSIKRTDTQYF. Written as DNA, the CDR3 is TGTGCCAGTAGTATTAAGCGAACAGATACGCAGTATTTT.

This rearrangement joins TRBV27 to TRBJ2-2, with D uncertain. The CDR3 runs to 16 residues. The germline gives CDR1 MNHEY, CDR2 SMNVEV (reference sequence). V lost 6 bases, J lost 2 bases, and 16 bases lay in between. In DNA form, the CDR3 reads TGTGCCAGCAGAACCTCAGGACGGCGAAACACCGGGGAGCTGTTTTTT. Translation: CASRTSGRRNTGELFF.

This clone was seen a few times. The rearrangement uses TRBV21-1 and TRBJ1-5; TRBD1 is the table's D call, not checked against the DNA. TRBV21-1 is listed as a pseudogene. The CDR3 consists of 14 residues. Here the CDR3 reads CASSNTGLNQPQHF. DNA for the CDR3: TGTGCCAGCAGCAACACAGGGCTCAATCAGCCCCAGCATTTT.

The chain uses TRBV18 and TRBJ2-7, with D perhaps assigned TRBD1 or TRBD2 (5 bases each). The germline V and J ends were trimmed by 3 bases and 1 base, with 13 bases remaining between them. The CDR3 contains 15 residues. Germline V gives CDR1 KGHSH, CDR2 LQKENI. The DNA of the CDR3 is TGTGCCAGCTCACCCAGGGACGGTTCTTCCTACGAGCAGTACTTC. It specifies CASSPRDGSSYEQYF.